The subject of this entry is one TCR beta chain. Germline V gene data show CDR1 as SEHNR and CDR2 as FQNEAQ (reference sequence). There are 12 residues in the CDR3. The V and J ends lost 5 bases and 6 bases respectively, with 11 bases between them. This entry comes from a study of control samples from healthy donors and cancer patients. Assay: immunoSEQ multiplex PCR; the TCRdb copy retains only in-frame clones and omits some. The repertoire holds some 150,000 clones, with just over 95% as singletons. What was sequenced was blood. The TCR originated in a woman aged 25 to 39 in good health. The chain combines TRBV7-9 with TRBJ2-7, with D hard to call. This CDR3 reads CASSPLQFEQYF. In DNA, the CDR3 is TGTGCCAGCAGCCCTTTACAGTTCGAGCAGTACTTC.